This is a list of T cell receptor beta chains from one sample in a study of blood T cell repertoires in COVID-19. The method was immunoSEQ multiplex PCR; TCRdb's version includes in-frame clones alone and lacks a portion of them. The sample carries 200,000 to 300,000 clones, 86% recorded once. Sequenced material: peripheral blood. Receptors were obtained from a man aged 35-49 years who had recovered from COVID-19. Each CDR3 is given with its conserved first and last residue. A D gene is named only where the DNA matches it firmly. A clone size is listed for some rows: how often the clone was seen (once, few, many), or a class if it is expanded.

CDR3: CASTGTKGVEQYF
DNA: TGTGCCAGCACGGGGACAAAAGGAGTGGAGCAGTACTTC
V: TRBV6-6
J: TRBJ2-7
size: -
length: 13
D: -

CDR3: CASSQFGGGGPGTQYF
DNA: TGCGCCAGCAGCCAATTCGGCGGGGGGGGGCCGGGGACGCAGTATTTT
V: TRBV4-3
J: TRBJ2-3
size: -
length: 16
D: TRBD2

CDR3: CASSVAGTQTYNEQFF
DNA: TGTGCCAGCAGCGTAGCCGGGACACAAACTTACAATGAGCAGTTCTTC
V: TRBV9
J: TRBJ2-1
size: -
length: 16
D: -

CDR3: CASTREGINHNEQFF
DNA: TGTGCCAGCACGAGGGAGGGGATTAACCACAATGAGCAGTTCTTC
V: TRBV2
J: TRBJ2-1
size: -
length: 15
D: TRBD2

CDR3: CASSQGQLNTEAFF
DNA: TGTGCCAGCAGCCAGGGACAGCTGAACACTGAAGCTTTCTTT
V: TRBV7-9
J: TRBJ1-1
size: -
length: 14
D: TRBD1

CDR3: CASSLAGGSYEQYF
DNA: TGTGCCAGCAGCTTAGCGGGGGGGTCCTACGAGCAGTACTTC
V: TRBV5-6
J: TRBJ2-7
size: -
length: 14
D: TRBD2

CDR3: CASRRTGEPYGYTF
DNA: TGTGCCAGCAGGCGGACAGGGGAACCCTATGGCTACACCTTC
V: TRBV28
J: TRBJ1-2
size: -
length: 14
D: TRBD1

CDR3: CASSFIIGSAPLHF
DNA: TGTGCCAGCAGTTTCATAATAGGTAGCGCACCCCTCCACTTT
V: TRBV27
J: TRBJ1-6
size: -
length: 14
D: -

CDR3: CASSLRTSVGEQFF
DNA: TGTGCCAGCAGCTTAAGGACTAGTGTAGGGGAGCAGTTCTTC
V: TRBV7-9
J: TRBJ2-1
size: once
length: 14
D: TRBD2

CDR3: CASSPYPGATRPDTQYF
DNA: TGTGCCAGCAGCCCCTACCCGGGTGCCACTCGGCCAGATACGCAGTATTTT
V: TRBV9
J: TRBJ2-3
size: -
length: 17
D: -

CDR3: CASSSGTSGGETQYF
DNA: TGTGCCAGCAGCTCCGGGACTAGCGGGGGAGAGACCCAGTACTTC
V: TRBV7-9
J: TRBJ2-5
size: -
length: 15
D: TRBD2

CDR3: CASSYVPSPYNEQFF
DNA: TGTGCCAGCAGTTATGTCCCTTCCCCCTACAATGAGCAGTTCTTC
V: TRBV6-2/TRBV6-3
J: TRBJ2-1
size: -
length: 15
D: -

CDR3: CASSSRQGKYNEQFF
DNA: TGTGCCAGCAGCTCTCGCCAGGGTAAATACAATGAGCAGTTCTTC
V: TRBV7-2
J: TRBJ2-1
size: -
length: 15
D: -

CDR3: CAISDNKRESDEQFF
DNA: TGTGCCATCAGTGATAACAAGCGGGAGTCAGATGAGCAGTTCTTC
V: TRBV10-3
J: TRBJ2-1
size: -
length: 15
D: TRBD2

CDR3: CASKGAGKAKNIQYF
DNA: TGTGCCAGCAAAGGAGCCGGGAAAGCCAAAAACATTCAGTACTTC
V: TRBV2
J: TRBJ2-4
size: few
length: 15
D: -

CDR3: CAWRGDRDPYGYTF
DNA: TGTGCCTGGAGAGGGGACAGGGACCCCTATGGCTACACCTTC
V: TRBV30
J: TRBJ1-2
size: once
length: 14
D: TRBD1

CDR3: CAREKWRDGGYTF
DNA: TGTGCCAGGGAAAAGTGGAGGGATGGGGGCTACACCTTC
V: TRBV2
J: TRBJ1-2
size: -
length: 13
D: -

CDR3: CATSDREDHTDTQYF
DNA: TGTGCCACCAGTGACCGGGAGGACCACACAGATACGCAGTATTTT
V: TRBV24-1
J: TRBJ2-3
size: -
length: 15
D: TRBD2

CDR3: CASSSQGLKTQYF
DNA: TGTGCCAGTTCCTCTCAGGGGCTCAAGACCCAGTACTTC
V: TRBV19
J: TRBJ2-5
size: -
length: 13
D: -

CDR3: CASTESSSGGGDTQYF
DNA: TGTGCCAGCACCGAATCGTCTAGCGGGGGGGGAGATACGCAGTATTTT
V: TRBV6-6
J: TRBJ2-3
size: -
length: 16
D: TRBD2

CDR3: CASSGGGLNTEAFF
DNA: TGTGCCAGCAGTGGAGGGGGATTGAACACTGAAGCTTTCTTT
V: TRBV25-1
J: TRBJ1-1
size: -
length: 14
D: -

CDR3: CASSATGTSGNEQFF
DNA: TGTGCCAGCAGCGCTACCGGGACTAGCGGCAATGAGCAGTTCTTC
V: TRBV9
J: TRBJ2-1
size: -
length: 15
D: TRBD2

CDR3: CATSILAGYNEQFF
DNA: TGTGCCACCAGCATCCTAGCGGGGTACAATGAGCAGTTCTTC
V: TRBV15
J: TRBJ2-1
size: few
length: 14
D: TRBD2

CDR3: CASGPNQAPQGYTF
DNA: TGCGCCAGCGGTCCCAATCAGGCGCCTCAAGGCTACACCTTC
V: TRBV5-1
J: TRBJ1-2
size: -
length: 14
D: -

CDR3: CASSALRGSPSYNEQFF
DNA: TGTGCCAGCAGCGCGCTGAGAGGGAGTCCTTCCTACAATGAGCAGTTCTTC
V: TRBV9
J: TRBJ2-1
size: once
length: 17
D: -

CDR3: CASIGQGMGSPLHF
DNA: TGTGCCAGCATTGGGCAGGGGATGGGTTCACCCCTCCACTTT
V: TRBV2
J: TRBJ1-6
size: -
length: 14
D: -

CDR3: CASGLSNVGSGQGRIGGYTF
DNA: TGTGCTAGTGGTTTGAGTAACGTCGGTTCGGGACAGGGTAGAATCGGAGGCTACACCTTC
V: TRBV12-5
J: TRBJ1-2
size: once
length: 20
D: TRBD1

CDR3: CASSEYRGSNQPQHF
DNA: TGTGCCAGCAGTGAATATAGGGGTAGCAATCAGCCCCAGCATTTT
V: TRBV6-1
J: TRBJ1-5
size: once
length: 15
D: -

CDR3: CASSLAGTRLREAFF
DNA: TGCGCCAGCAGCTTGGCAGGGACAAGACTTCGGGAAGCTTTCTTT
V: TRBV5-1
J: TRBJ1-1
size: -
length: 15
D: -

CDR3: CASSLGHTNSPLHF
DNA: TGTGCCAGCAGCTTGGGACATACCAATTCACCCCTCCACTTT
V: TRBV5-4
J: TRBJ1-6
size: few
length: 14
D: -

CDR3: CACPRRGSPYEQYF
DNA: TGTGCCTGCCCAAGGAGGGGTTCACCCTACGAGCAGTACTTC
V: TRBV30
J: TRBJ2-7
size: many
length: 14
D: -

CDR3: CASSEGQGTYRGYTF
DNA: TGTGCCAGCAGTGAGGGCCAGGGAACTTACCGCGGCTACACCTTC
V: TRBV6-4
J: TRBJ1-2
size: -
length: 15
D: -

CDR3: CASSEGLAGRDTQYF
DNA: TGTGCCAGCAGTGAGGGACTAGCGGGACGAGATACGCAGTATTTT
V: TRBV6-4
J: TRBJ2-3
size: -
length: 15
D: TRBD2

CDR3: CASSYLLNTEAFF
DNA: TGTGCCAGCAGTTACCTACTGAACACTGAAGCTTTCTTT
V: TRBV6-2/TRBV6-3
J: TRBJ1-1
size: -
length: 13
D: -

CDR3: CASSLGAGRYNEQFF
DNA: TGTGCCAGCAGCTTAGGGGCCGGAAGATACAATGAGCAGTTCTTC
V: TRBV7-9
J: TRBJ2-1
size: -
length: 15
D: -

CDR3: CASRDWGVEYNEQFF
DNA: TGTGCCAGCAGGGACTGGGGGGTAGAGTACAATGAGCAGTTCTTC
V: TRBV2
J: TRBJ2-1
size: -
length: 15
D: -

CDR3: CATSEIRDRGPIWNQPQHF
DNA: TGTGCCACCAGTGAGATCCGGGACAGGGGCCCTATATGGAATCAGCCCCAGCATTTT
V: TRBV24-1
J: TRBJ1-5
size: -
length: 19
D: TRBD1

CDR3: CASSVGVFSGNTIYF
DNA: TGTGCCAGCAGCGTAGGAGTTTTCTCTGGAAACACCATATATTTT
V: TRBV9
J: TRBJ1-3
size: few
length: 15
D: -

CDR3: CASSIEVGGPINEQFF
DNA: TGTGCCAGCAGCATTGAGGTCGGGGGGCCAATCAATGAGCAGTTCTTC
V: TRBV9
J: TRBJ2-1
size: -
length: 16
D: -

CDR3: CASSRRTPYGYTF
DNA: TGTGCCAGCAGCCGGAGGACCCCCTATGGCTACACCTTC
V: TRBV7-2
J: TRBJ1-2
size: -
length: 13
D: -

CDR3: CASSLELAPRETQYF
DNA: TGCGCCAGCAGCTTGGAACTAGCCCCCCGGGAGACCCAGTACTTC
V: TRBV5-1
J: TRBJ2-5
size: -
length: 15
D: -

CDR3: CASSLAHGAANYGYTF
DNA: TGTGCCAGCAGCTTAGCGCATGGAGCAGCTAACTATGGCTACACCTTC
V: TRBV7-2
J: TRBJ1-2
size: few
length: 16
D: -

CDR3: CASSPRDTLNYGYTF
DNA: TGTGCCAGCAGCCCACGGGACACCTTGAACTATGGCTACACCTTC
V: TRBV7-9
J: TRBJ1-2
size: -
length: 15
D: -

CDR3: CASTLRVRTSGYNEQFF
DNA: TGTGCCAGCACCCTCCGGGTTAGGACTAGCGGCTACAATGAGCAGTTCTTC
V: TRBV5-6
J: TRBJ2-1
size: -
length: 17
D: TRBD2